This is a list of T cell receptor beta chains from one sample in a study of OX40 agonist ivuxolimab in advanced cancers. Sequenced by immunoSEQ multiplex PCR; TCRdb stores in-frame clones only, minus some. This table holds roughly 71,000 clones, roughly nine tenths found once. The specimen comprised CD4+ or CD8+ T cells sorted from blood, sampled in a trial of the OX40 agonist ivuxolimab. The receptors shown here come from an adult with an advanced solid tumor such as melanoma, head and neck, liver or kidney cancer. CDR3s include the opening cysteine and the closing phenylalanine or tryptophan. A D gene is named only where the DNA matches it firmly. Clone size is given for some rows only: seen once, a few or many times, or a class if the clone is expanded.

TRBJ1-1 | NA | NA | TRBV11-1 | CASSLGGENTEAFF | TGTGCCAGCAGCTTAGGAGGGGAGAACACTGAAGCTTTCTTT
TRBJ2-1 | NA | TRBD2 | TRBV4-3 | CASSQEAGGPYNEQFF | TGCGCCAGCAGCCAAGAGGCGGGAGGGCCGTACAATGAGCAGTTCTTC
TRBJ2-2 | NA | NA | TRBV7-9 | CASTSGVLNTGELFF | TGTGCCAGCACGTCGGGGGTATTGAACACCGGGGAGCTGTTTTTT
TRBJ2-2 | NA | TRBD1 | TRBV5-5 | CASSPQGVPDGELFF | TGTGCCAGCAGCCCCCAGGGGGTTCCCGACGGGGAGCTGTTTTTT
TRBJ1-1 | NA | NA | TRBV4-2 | CASSQDWDTSEAFF | TGTGCCAGCAGCCAAGATTGGGACACGTCTGAAGCTTTCTTT
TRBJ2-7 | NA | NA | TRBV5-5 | CASSIAGTLKYF | TGTGCCAGCAGCATCGCCGGGACCCTGAAGTACTTC
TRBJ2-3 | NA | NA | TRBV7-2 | CASSLGPYTDTQYF | TGTGCCAGCAGCTTAGGACCGTACACAGATACGCAGTATTTT
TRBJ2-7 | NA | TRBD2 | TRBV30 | CAWNAWGLAGVGEQYF | TGTGCCTGGAATGCCTGGGGACTAGCGGGAGTTGGTGAGCAGTACTTC
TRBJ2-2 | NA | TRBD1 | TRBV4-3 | CATTGTGDHGELFF | TGCGCCACCACTGGGACAGGGGACCACGGGGAGCTGTTTTTT
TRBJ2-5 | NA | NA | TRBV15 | CATAREEETQYF | TGTGCCACCGCCAGGGAGGAAGAGACCCAGTACTTC
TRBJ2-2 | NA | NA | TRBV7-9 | CASSLGEGETGELFF | TGTGCCAGCAGCCTGGGCGAGGGCGAAACCGGGGAGCTGTTTTTT
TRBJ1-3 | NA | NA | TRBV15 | CATSRDWRVTGNTIYF | TGTGCCACCAGCAGAGATTGGAGGGTTACTGGAAACACCATATATTTT
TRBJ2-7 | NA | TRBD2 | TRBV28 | CASSSLAGGPITYEQYF | TGTGCCAGCAGTTCTCTAGCGGGAGGGCCGATCACCTACGAGCAGTACTTC
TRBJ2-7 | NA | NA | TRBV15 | CATSRATSLSYEQYF | TGTGCCACCAGCAGAGCGACTAGTCTTTCTTACGAGCAGTACTTC
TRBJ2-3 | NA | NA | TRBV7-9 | CASSLSMDTQYF | TGTGCCAGCAGCTTAAGTATGGATACGCAGTATTTT
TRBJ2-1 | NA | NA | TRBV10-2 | CASSLANSYNEQFF | TGCGCCAGCAGTCTAGCGAACTCCTACAATGAGCAGTTCTTC
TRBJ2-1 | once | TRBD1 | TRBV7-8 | CASSLEGQLYDEQFF | TGTGCCAGCAGCTTAGAGGGACAGCTCTACGATGAGCAGTTCTTC